This TCR beta chain was sequenced in a study of Graves' ophthalmopathy and Graves' hyperthyroidism. RNA transcripts served as template for amplifying TCR beta CDR3 sequences. First-round RT-PCR used HTBI primers; second-round multiplex PCR followed. TCRdb used MiXCR to reprocess the multiplex PCR reads, holding one entry per CDR3 protein. This table has around 1,200,000 distinct CDR3 sequences, about 40% appearing once. The CDR3 contains 16 residues. Germline CDR1 and CDR2: SEHNR and FQNEAQ (reference sequence). J was trimmed by 5 bases and V by 5 bases; bases with no gene match: 11. Study outcomes and limitations: Its predictions of ophthalmopathy progression gave the model 60% to 71% sensitivity and 72.22% specificity. Among expanded thyroid clonotypes above 0.001 frequency, most also occurred in blood.

As concerns this clonotype: Its target is not known.

The source material was peripheral blood or thyroid tissue (not recorded which). The sequence derives from an adult man with Graves' hyperthyroidism. V usage is TRBV7-9 and J usage is TRBJ2-7, with TRBD2 matching over 11 bases. CDR3: CASSPRLAGSWNEQYF. CDR3 DNA: TGTGCCAGCAGCCCCCGACTAGCGGGAAGTTGGAACGAGCAGTACTTC. The variable domain in full, completed from reference TRBV7-9 and TRBJ2-7, reads DTGVSQNPRHKITKRGQNVTFRCDPISEHNRLYWYRQTLGQGPEFLTYFQNEAQLEKSRLLSDRFSAERPKGSFSTLEIQRTEQGDSAMYLCASSPRLAGSWNEQYFGPGTRLTVT.